Below are 6 T cell receptor beta chains sequenced from a single sample in a study of identical twins. TCRdb re-called the 5' RACE reads with MiXCR, one entry per CDR3 protein. The sample yields 1.5 million or so distinct CDR3 sequences, around 33% seen once. Sequenced input: cord blood. The receptors were gathered from a newborn girl in good health.

This chain joins TRBV6-5 and TRBJ2-5; D gene ambiguous. Germline loops: CDR1 MNHEY, CDR2 SVGAGI. The CDR3 sequence is 13 residues long. Between the trimmed V and J ends, which lost 1 base and 4 bases, there was a span of 7 bases. CDR3 residues: CASSYLGRETQYF. The CDR3 DNA reads as TGTGCCAGCAGTTACTTGGGTAGAGAGACCCAGTACTTC.

This clonotype was seen more than once but under ten times. The chain uses TRBV12-5 and TRBJ2-7, with D perhaps TRBD2 (6 bases). Germline V gene data show CDR1 as LGHNT and CDR2 as FRNRAP. Trimming cost V 5 bases and J 0 bases, with 11 bases left between them. This CDR3 region has 14 residues. The CDR3 coding sequence is TGTGCTAGTGGTCCCGGGGGTGACTCCTACGAGCAGTACTTC. Protein sequence: CASGPGGDSYEQYF.

The CDR3 loop reads CASALSGRLVSGDNEQFF. As DNA, the CDR3 is TGTGCCAGCGCTCTCTCCGGTCGTCTAGTTTCCGGCGACAATGAGCAGTTCTTC. The chain carries TRBV2 and TRBJ2-1, with D unclear. This CDR3 comprises 18 residues. V gave up 8 bases and J gave up 5 bases, with 28 bases separating them. Germline V gene data show CDR1 as SNHLY and CDR2 as FYNNEI.

The chain joins TRBV7-9 to TRBJ1-1; a weak D match, TRBD1 (5 bases). The germline V gene encodes CDR1 SEHNR and CDR2 FQNEAQ (reference sequence). Trimming left V 2 bases short and J 5 bases short, with 15 bases between. This CDR3 has 15 amino acids. This chain's CDR3 is CASSLSPGLRTEAFF. CDR3 DNA: TGTGCCAGCAGCTTATCCCCGGGGCTTCGGACTGAAGCTTTCTTT. Together with reference TRBV7-9 and TRBJ1-1, the CDR3 gives the full variable domain: DTGVSQNPRHKITKRGQNVTFRCDPISEHNRLYWYRQTLGQGPEFLTYFQNEAQLEKSRLLSDRFSAERPKGSFSTLEIQRTEQGDSAMYLCASSLSPGLRTEAFFGQGTRLTVV.

The genes are TRBV14 and TRBJ2-5, with D hard to call. The DNA end is more similar to TRBJ2-7, so the J call may be wrong. Looked up from germline, CDR1 is SGHDN and CDR2 is FVKESK. CDR3 length: 14 amino acids. The CDR3 region is CASSRVYAFYEQYF. In DNA, the CDR3 is TGTGCCAGCAGCCGGGTCTACGCCTTCTACGAGCAGTACTTC.

Worth noting for this clonotype: A far larger clone is off by one base, so a read error is likely. The chain recombines TRBV28 with TRBJ2-7, with 12 nucleotides matching TRBD2. CDR3 length: 14 amino acids. Germline assignment: CDR1 MDHEN and CDR2 SYDVKM. J was trimmed by 6 bases and V by 4 bases; bases with no gene match: 4. The CDR3 spells CASSSSGRAFEQYF. The CDR3 DNA is TGTGCCAGCAGTTCTAGCGGGAGGGCCTTCGAGCAGTACTTC.